This entry lists 5 T cell receptor beta chains sequenced from one sample in a study of early T cells in non-severe SARS-CoV-2 infection. TCRdb analysed the 5' RACE reads with MiXCR anew, one entry per CDR3 protein. The sample yields nearly 80,000 distinct CDR3 sequences, 13% seen once. Sample: whole blood. The receptors here all came from an adult who was a healthcare worker with PCR-confirmed SARS-CoV-2 infection or an uninfected control (not recorded which).

There are a few counts of this clonotype. The gene calls are TRBV25-1 and TRBJ1-6, with D perhaps TRBD1 (5 bases). CDR1 MGHDK and CDR2 SYGVNS come from the germline V gene. V was shortened by 3 bases and J by 10 bases, with 13 bases between the two germline ends. The length of the CDR3 is 14 residues. The CDR3 loop reads CASSDRTWRSPLHF. In DNA form, the CDR3 reads TGTGCCAGCAGTGACCGGACATGGCGGTCACCCCTCCACTTT.

The chain carries TRBV30 and TRBJ1-2; TRBD1 agrees at 7 bases. CDR1 and CDR2 (germline): GTSNPN, SVGIG (reference sequence). Germline trimming cut 4 bases from V and 2 bases from J; bases unmatched to any gene: 10. This CDR3 has 15 residues. Here the CDR3 reads CAWTDRARINYGYTF. The CDR3 bases are TGTGCCTGGACCGACAGGGCGCGCATCAACTATGGCTACACCTTC.

This clonotype was detected ten times or more. V gene TRBV29-1 combines with J gene TRBJ2-3; D is perhaps TRBD1 or TRBD2 (5 bases each). The CDR3 is 16 amino acids. The V and J ends lost 5 bases and 0 bases respectively, with 18 bases between them. Germline-derived CDR1 and CDR2 are SQVTM and ANQGSEA. CDR3 nucleotides: TGCAGCGTTAAACTCAGGGTGAGAGGGAGCACAGATACGCAGTATTTT. This encodes CSVKLRVRGSTDTQYF.

The chain uses TRBV5-1 and TRBJ2-7; TRBD2 is a possible D gene (5 bases). This CDR3 has 12 residues. V was shortened by 5 bases and J by 3 bases, with 9 bases between the two germline ends. CDR1 is SGHRS, CDR2 YFSETQ, per germline. The DNA of the CDR3 is TGCGCCAGCAGTAACGGGATCTACGAGCAGTACTTC. Translating it yields CASSNGIYEQYF.

This chain connects TRBV28 to TRBJ2-3; possibly TRBD2 for D (5 bases). Germline V gene lookup returns CDR1 MDHEN and CDR2 SYDVKM. This CDR3 has 11 residues. DNA for the CDR3: TGTGTCACCGAGGGAATTGGTACGCAGTATTTT. It encodes CVTEGIGTQYF. Filled out from reference TRBV28 and TRBJ2-3, the complete variable domain reads DVKVTQSSRYLVKRTGEKVFLECVQDMDHENMFWYRQDPGLGLRLIYFSYDVKMKEKGDIPEGYSVSREKKERFSLILESASTNQTSMYLCVTEGIGTQYFGPGTRLTVL.